Listed here are 28 T cell receptor beta chains from one sample, sequenced in a study of blood T cell repertoires in COVID-19. The repertoire was sequenced with immunoSEQ multiplex PCR; TCRdb's copy has only in-frame clones and lacks some. Of hundreds of thousands of clones in the sample, about 90% were seen once. Sequenced input: peripheral blood. The origin of the receptors is a woman aged 50 to 60 with COVID-19, enrolled during active disease.

This chain joins TRBV12-5 and TRBJ2-3; D gene uncertain. This CDR3 has 17 residues. CDR1 is LGHNT, CDR2 FRNRAP, per germline. V lost 1 base, J lost 4 bases, and 18 bases lay in between. Here the CDR3 DNA reads TGTGCTAGTGGTTTGGGAGGCCGTCGGCCCGATGCAGATACGCAGTATTTT. Translated, it gives CASGLGGRRPDADTQYF.

The chain employs TRBV24-1 and TRBJ2-3; 15 nucleotides match TRBD2. V gave up 0 bases and J gave up 4 bases; unmatched junction bases: 4. Per the germline V gene, CDR1 is KGHDR and CDR2 is SFDVKD. The CDR3 runs 18 residues. Written as DNA, the CDR3 is TGTGCCACCAGTGATTTGCGGACTAGCGGGAGGGGCCCAGATACGCAGTATTTT. This codes for CATSDLRTSGRGPDTQYF.

The genes are TRBV5-1 and TRBJ1-4; 10 bases agree with TRBD1. J lost 4 bases, V lost 3 bases, and 9 bases had no gene match. The CDR3 contains 17 residues. Germline CDR1 and CDR2: SGHRS and YFSETQ. The chain's CDR3 is CASSYGQGGTINEKLFF. The CDR3 DNA reads TGCGCCAGCAGCTACGGACAGGGGGGGACCATTAATGAAAAACTGTTTTTT.

The rearrangement joins TRBV2 to TRBJ1-5; no clear D gene. The V end lost 3 bases, the J end lost 0 bases, and 15 bases lay between the germline ends. This CDR3 has 17 residues. In germline, CDR1 is SNHLY, CDR2 FYNNEI. In DNA form, the CDR3 reads TGTGCCAGCAGTGATACGCAGGCCCTTTATAGCAATCAGCCCCAGCATTTT. Protein product: CASSDTQALYSNQPQHF.

This clone showed up many times. The V gene is TRBV5-1, the J gene TRBJ2-7, with 10 bases identical to TRBD1. This CDR3 is built from 16 residues. The V segment lost 3 bases and the J segment 4 bases; nucleotides outside the gene matches: 10. The germline V gene encodes CDR1 SGHRS and CDR2 YFSETQ. The CDR3, as DNA: TGCGCCAGCAGCTCATCGACAGGGGGCAGGTTGTACGAGCAGTACTTC. Its protein is CASSSSTGGRLYEQYF. Based on the CDR3 plus reference TRBV5-1 and TRBJ2-7, the full variable domain is KAGVTQTPRYLIKTRGQQVTLSCSPISGHRSVSWYQQTPGQGLQFLFEYFSETQRNKGNFPGRFSGRQFSNSRSEMNVSTLELGDSALYLCASSSSTGGRLYEQYFGPGTRLTVT.

The V call is TRBV11-3, the J call TRBJ2-1; the match to TRBD2 covers 10 bases. The germline V gene has CDR1 SGHNT and CDR2 YENEEA. The CDR3 covers 15 residues. The V gene end was trimmed by 5 bases and the J gene end by 9 bases; junction bases not matched to a gene: 10. The DNA for the CDR3 is TGTGCCAGCAGCCCTGGGAGCGGGAGGGCCGGTGAGCAGTTCTTC. Its translation is CASSPGSGRAGEQFF.

The rearrangement uses TRBV4-1 and TRBJ2-1, with unresolved D. V lost 1 base and J 5 bases, leaving 15 bases between the germline ends. The germline CDR1 and CDR2 sequences are MGHRA and YSYEKL. This CDR3 region has 16 residues. CDR3 sequence (DNA): TGCGCCAGCAGCCAAGTTCAACTTTCCTCGAACAATGAGCAGTTCTTC. Protein sequence: CASSQVQLSSNNEQFF.

This sequence joins TRBV6-6 and TRBJ2-7, with 9 positions matching TRBD1. Germline V gene lookup returns CDR1 MNHNY and CDR2 SVGAGI (reference sequence). The CDR3 extends over 12 amino acids. J was trimmed by 6 bases and V by 8 bases; bases with no gene match: 5. CDR3 bases: TGTGCCAGCCGGGACAGGGCCCGCGAGCAGTACTTC. It codes for CASRDRAREQYF.

This rearrangement joins TRBV6-6 to TRBJ1-5; possible D gene TRBD1, 5 bases. Trimming stripped 5 bases from V and 2 bases from J, with 13 bases between. Germline V gene lookup returns CDR1 MNHNY and CDR2 SVGAGI (reference sequence). The CDR3 runs 15 residues. The DNA of the CDR3 is TGTGCCAGCAGTGATAGGGGAACGGGCAATCAGCCCCAGCATTTT. It encodes CASSDRGTGNQPQHF.

V and J are TRBV11-3 and TRBJ2-5, with D possibly being TRBD1 (6 bases). The CDR3 is 17 residues long. Per germline, CDR1 SGHNT and CDR2 YENEEA. V gave up 1 base and J gave up 4 bases, with 19 bases separating them. The CDR3 loop is CASSLGTLQGYVETQYF. The CDR3 DNA reads as TGTGCCAGCAGCTTAGGTACTCTGCAGGGGTACGTAGAGACCCAGTACTTC.

This clone was found a few times. The chain joins TRBV5-1 to TRBJ1-1; weak D call: TRBD1 (6 bases). CDR1 SGHRS and CDR2 YFSETQ come from the germline V gene. The V and J ends lost 3 bases and 1 base respectively, with 7 bases between them. The CDR3 loop spans 13 amino acids. CDR3 sequence reads: CASSSQGNTEAFF. CDR3 nucleotide sequence: TGCGCCAGCAGCTCACAGGGGAACACTGAAGCTTTCTTT.

This clone was picked up one time. The genes are TRBV20-1 and TRBJ1-5; a possible D gene is TRBD1 (6 bases). The CDR3 runs to 13 residues. Trimming took off 3 bases at V and 4 bases at J, with 10 bases between the two ends. The germline V gene encodes CDR1 DFQATT and CDR2 SNEGSKA (reference sequence). In DNA, the CDR3 is TGCAGTGCTAGTTGGACAGAAAATCAGCCCCAGCATTTT. It yields the protein CSASWTENQPQHF.

This sequence joins TRBV7-9 and TRBJ2-2; 8 positions match TRBD1. The CDR3 runs to 15 residues. Germline V lookup: CDR1 SEHNR, CDR2 FQNEAQ (reference sequence). J was trimmed by 2 bases and V by 5 bases; bases with no gene match: 4. CDR3 nucleotides: TGTGCCAGCAGCACAGGACAGGGCAACACCGGGGAGCTGTTTTTT. Encoded protein: CASSTGQGNTGELFF.

CDR3 protein: CATSDSSGTGGNYGYTF. CDR3 sequence (DNA): TGTGCCACCAGTGATTCGTCCGGGACAGGAGGAAACTATGGCTACACCTTC. V is TRBV24-1 and J is TRBJ1-2, with 8 bases matching TRBD1. V shed 2 bases and J 2 bases; nucleotides not matched to a gene: 9. The CDR3 has 17 residues. Germline V CDR1 and CDR2: KGHDR, SFDVKD.

This chain uses TRBV7-3 with TRBJ2-5, with 13 bases that match TRBD2. The CDR3 length is 16 residues. Trimming cost V 6 bases and J 4 bases; bases outside gene matches: 8. CDR1 and CDR2 (germline): SGHTA, FQGTGA. The CDR3 is CASSLSTSGRGETQYF. CDR3 nucleotides: TGTGCCAGCAGTCTTAGTACTAGCGGGAGGGGAGAGACCCAGTACTTC.

J is TRBJ2-7 and V is TRBV5-1; D is ambiguous. V gave up 2 bases and J gave up 1 base, with 16 bases separating them. The germline gives CDR1 SGHRS, CDR2 YFSETQ. This CDR3 is 16 amino acids long. CDR3 in amino acids: CASSFISGSSSYEQYF. DNA of the CDR3: TGCGCCAGCAGCTTCATTTCTGGCAGTTCGTCCTACGAGCAGTACTTC.

The chain couples TRBV25-1 to TRBJ2-2, with D possibly being TRBD1 (5 bases). Germline V lookup: CDR1 MGHDK, CDR2 SYGVNS. V was clipped by 4 bases and J by 1 base, with 10 bases between them. CDR3 length: 15 residues. The CDR3 bases are TGTGCCAGCAGTGCCTCCAGGGAGAACACCGGGGAGCTGTTTTTT. It encodes CASSASRENTGELFF.

In its sample, this clone was seen a few times. The chain joins TRBV7-3 to TRBJ1-1; perhaps TRBD1 as D (6 bases). Germline V lookup: CDR1 SGHTA, CDR2 FQGTGA. The CDR3 is 14 residues long. The ends were cut back, 2 bases at V and 7 bases at J, with 14 bases in the middle. The CDR3 spells CASSLSGVNDEAFF. CDR3 nucleotide sequence: TGTGCCAGCAGCTTATCAGGGGTTAATGATGAAGCTTTCTTT.

The rearrangement uses TRBV19 and TRBJ2-3, with 11 nucleotides matching TRBD2. V gave up 5 bases and J gave up 5 bases; unmatched junction bases: 6. The CDR3 covers 15 residues. Germline V gene lookup returns CDR1 LNHDA and CDR2 SQIVND (reference sequence). CDR3 bases: TGTGCCAGTAGTCTACTAGCGGGAGTTGGAGATACGCAGTATTTT. Protein sequence: CASSLLAGVGDTQYF.

V is TRBV29-1 and J is TRBJ1-2; D perhaps matches TRBD1 (6 bases). The ends were cut back, 7 bases at V and 6 bases at J, with 15 bases in the middle. Germline-derived CDR1 and CDR2 are SQVTM and ANQGSEA. The length of the CDR3 is 12 residues. The CDR3 loop is CSAEGRGHGYTF. CDR3 DNA sequence: TGCAGCGCCGAGGGCAGGGGCCATGGCTACACCTTC. Looking up the rest from reference TRBV29-1 and TRBJ1-2 gives the full variable domain: SAVISQKPSRDICQRGTSLTIQCQVDSQVTMMFWYRQQPGQSLTLIATANQGSEATYESGFVIDKFPISRPNLTFSTLTVSNMSPEDSSIYLCSAEGRGHGYTFGSGTRLTVV.

The V gene is TRBV25-1, the J gene TRBJ2-1, with 16 bases identical to TRBD2. Germline lookup yields CDR1 MGHDK and CDR2 SYGVNS. The CDR3 is made up of 17 amino acids. V shed 6 bases and J 7 bases; nucleotides not matched to a gene: 9. The CDR3: CASRGLAGGPSKNEQFF. CDR3 DNA: TGTGCCAGCAGGGGACTAGCGGGAGGGCCCTCGAAGAATGAGCAGTTCTTC.

V usage is TRBV6-2 or TRBV6-3 and J usage is TRBJ2-7; 7 bases match TRBD1. Germline lookup yields CDR1 MNHEY and CDR2 SVGEGT. The CDR3 sequence is 15 residues long. J gave up 4 bases and V 2 bases, and 8 bases lay outside the gene matches. CDR3 residues: CASSYPWTGLYEQYF. The CDR3 coding sequence is TGTGCCAGCAGTTACCCCTGGACAGGTCTATACGAGCAGTACTTC.

V usage is TRBV5-5 and J usage is TRBJ2-7; D remains unclear. V was shortened by 0 bases and J by 2 bases, with 9 bases between the two germline ends. This CDR3 is 14 amino acids long. Germline V gene data show CDR1 as SGHKS and CDR2 as YYEKEE (reference sequence). The CDR3 DNA follows: TGTGCCAGCAGCTTGGAAGCAGCGACCTACGAGCAGTACTTC. This encodes CASSLEAATYEQYF.

This chain connects TRBV7-3 to TRBJ2-5, with 8 bases that match TRBD1. The junction had 10 bases not matched to a gene; V was cut back by 2 bases and J by 5 bases. The CDR3 has 16 amino acids. The germline V gene has CDR1 SGHTA and CDR2 FQGTGA. The CDR3 here is CASSLAGGSGLETQYF. The CDR3 DNA reads TGTGCCAGCAGCTTAGCAGGGGGCTCGGGTTTGGAGACCCAGTACTTC.

CDR3: CATSRDLAAPGANVLTF. Written as DNA, the CDR3 is TGTGCCACCAGCAGAGATCTCGCGGCTCCCGGGGCCAACGTCCTGACTTTC. The chain carries TRBV15 and TRBJ2-6; no firm D call. This CDR3 has 17 residues. Per the germline V gene, CDR1 is LNHNV and CDR2 is YYDKDF (reference sequence). The germline V and J ends were trimmed by 0 bases and 4 bases, with 13 bases remaining between them.

The rearrangement links TRBV29-1 to TRBJ1-2; TRBD1 is a possible D gene (5 bases). The CDR3 runs to 16 residues. The germline gives CDR1 SQVTM, CDR2 ANQGSEA. V lost 4 bases to trimming and J lost 1 base, with 19 bases between them. The CDR3, as DNA: TGCAGCGTTGTCGGGGGGAGGGGCGGTAATAACTATGGCTACACCTTC. Amino acids: CSVVGGRGGNNYGYTF.

This sequence joins TRBV3-1 (or the pseudogene TRBV3-2) and TRBJ1-5; D is unclear. Trimming took 2 bases from V and 3 from J, leaving 5 bases between them. The CDR3 loop spans 13 amino acids. CDR1 and CDR2 (germline): LGHDT, YNNKEL (reference sequence). The CDR3 DNA is TGTGCCAGCAGCCAATCCCTCAATCAGCCCCAGCATTTT. This translates into CASSQSLNQPQHF.

Regarding this clone: One junction end does not reproduce the germline sequence, and a read error may be involved. This chain uses TRBV7-9 with TRBJ2-1; D might be TRBD1 (6 bases). The CDR3 extends over 12 amino acids. Germline assignment: CDR1 SEHNR and CDR2 FQNEAQ (reference sequence). CDR3 nucleotides: TGTGCCAGCAGCACTTCGGACAGACGCAAAATCTTC. It specifies CASSTSDRRKIF.